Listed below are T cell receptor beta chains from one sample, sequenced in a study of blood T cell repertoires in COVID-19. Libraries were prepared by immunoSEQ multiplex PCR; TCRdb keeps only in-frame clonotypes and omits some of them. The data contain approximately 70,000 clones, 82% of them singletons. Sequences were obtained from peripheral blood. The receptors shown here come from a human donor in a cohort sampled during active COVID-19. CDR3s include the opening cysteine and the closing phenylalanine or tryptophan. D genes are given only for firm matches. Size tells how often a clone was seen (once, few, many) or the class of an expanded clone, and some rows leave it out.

CDR3: CASSAPLPGTEAFF; DNA: TGTGCCAGCAGTGCCCCGCTCCCAGGGACTGAAGCTTTCTTT; D: .; length: 14; size: .; V: TRBV2; J: TRBJ1-1
CDR3: CASSLSSGTGGKNYGYTF; DNA: TGTGCCAGCTCACTTTCATCCGGGACAGGGGGCAAGAACTATGGCTACACCTTC; D: TRBD1; length: 18; size: .; V: TRBV18; J: TRBJ1-2
CDR3: CASSLDPSGGWNEQFF; DNA: TGCGCCAGCAGCTTGGACCCTAGCGGGGGATGGAATGAGCAGTTCTTC; D: TRBD2; length: 16; size: .; V: TRBV5-1; J: TRBJ2-1
CDR3: CASSQPGQGGYGYTF; DNA: TGCGCCAGCAGCCAACCGGGACAGGGGGGCTATGGCTACACCTTC; D: TRBD1; length: 15; size: .; V: TRBV5-1; J: TRBJ1-2
CDR3: CASSIDGRENTEAFF; DNA: TGTGCCAGTAGTATCGATGGCAGGGAGAACACTGAAGCTTTCTTT; D: .; length: 15; size: .; V: TRBV19; J: TRBJ1-1
CDR3: CASCTGTMGETQYF; DNA: TGCGCCAGCTGTACAGGAACCATGGGAGAGACCCAGTACTTC; D: .; length: 14; size: once; V: TRBV5-1; J: TRBJ2-5
CDR3: CASSRLPLASGGATYEQYF; DNA: TGCGCCAGCAGCCGACTGCCCCTTGCTTCGGGGGGGGCCACCTACGAGCAGTACTTC; D: TRBD2; length: 19; size: .; V: TRBV4-1; J: TRBJ2-7
CDR3: CASSPERGDRGVYEQYF; DNA: TGTGCCAGCAGCCCCGAGAGGGGGGACAGGGGGGTATACGAGCAGTACTTC; D: TRBD1; length: 17; size: .; V: TRBV7-2; J: TRBJ2-7
CDR3: CASSLPPRLAGGNNEQFF; DNA: TGTGCCAGCAGCCTCCCGCCCCGGCTAGCGGGGGGGAACAATGAGCAGTTCTTC; D: TRBD2; length: 18; size: .; V: TRBV7-9; J: TRBJ2-1
CDR3: CASSLGQAGNTIYF; DNA: TGCGCCAGCAGCTTAGGCCAGGCTGGAAACACCATATATTTT; D: .; length: 14; size: few; V: TRBV5-1; J: TRBJ1-3
CDR3: CASSEAGRTGEGGYTF; DNA: TGTGCCAGCAGTGAAGCTGGTAGGACTGGCGAGGGTGGCTACACCTTC; D: .; length: 16; size: many; V: TRBV6-1; J: TRBJ1-2